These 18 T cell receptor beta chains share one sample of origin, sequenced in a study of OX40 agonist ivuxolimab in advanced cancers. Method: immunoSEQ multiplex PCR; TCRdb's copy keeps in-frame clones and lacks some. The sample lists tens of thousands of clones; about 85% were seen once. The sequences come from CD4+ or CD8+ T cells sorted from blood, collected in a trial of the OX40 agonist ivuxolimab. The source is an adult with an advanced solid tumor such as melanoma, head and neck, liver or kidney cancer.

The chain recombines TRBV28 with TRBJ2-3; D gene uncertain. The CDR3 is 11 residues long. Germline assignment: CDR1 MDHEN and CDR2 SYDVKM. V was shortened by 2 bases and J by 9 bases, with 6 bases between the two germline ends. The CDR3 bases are TGTGCCAGCAGTTTAGGGCCAACGCAGTATTTT. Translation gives CASSLGPTQYF.

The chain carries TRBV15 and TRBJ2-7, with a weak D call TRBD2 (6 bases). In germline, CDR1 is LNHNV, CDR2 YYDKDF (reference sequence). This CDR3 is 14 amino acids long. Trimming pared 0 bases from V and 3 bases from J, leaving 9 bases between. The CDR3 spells CATSRDLALYEQYF. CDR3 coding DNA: TGTGCCACCAGCAGAGATCTAGCGCTCTACGAGCAGTACTTC. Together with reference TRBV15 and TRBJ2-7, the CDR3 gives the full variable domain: DAMVIQNPRYQVTQFGKPVTLSCSQTLNHNVMYWYQQKSSQAPKLLFHYYDKDFNNEADTPDNFQSRRPNTSFCFLDIRSPGLGDTAMYLCATSRDLALYEQYFGPGTRLTVT.

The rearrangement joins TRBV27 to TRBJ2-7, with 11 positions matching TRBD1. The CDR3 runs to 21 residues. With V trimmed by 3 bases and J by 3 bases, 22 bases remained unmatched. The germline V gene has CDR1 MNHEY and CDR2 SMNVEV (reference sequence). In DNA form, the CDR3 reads TGTGCCAGCAGTTTCCGTCTATCACCTAGTTCGGGACAGGGGGGGAACTACGAGCAGTACTTC. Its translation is CASSFRLSPSSGQGGNYEQYF.

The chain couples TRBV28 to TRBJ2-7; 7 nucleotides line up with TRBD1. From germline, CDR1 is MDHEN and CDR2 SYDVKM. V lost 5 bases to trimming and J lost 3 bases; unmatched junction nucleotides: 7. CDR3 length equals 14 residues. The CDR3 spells CASSIPGQSYEQYF. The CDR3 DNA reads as TGTGCCAGCAGTATTCCGGGACAGAGCTACGAGCAGTACTTC.

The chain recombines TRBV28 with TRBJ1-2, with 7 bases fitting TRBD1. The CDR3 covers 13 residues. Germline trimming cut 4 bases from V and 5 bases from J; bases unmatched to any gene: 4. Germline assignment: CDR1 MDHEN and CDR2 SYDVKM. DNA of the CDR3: TGTGCCAGCAGTTCAGACAGGGAATATGGCTACACCTTC. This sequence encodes CASSSDREYGYTF.

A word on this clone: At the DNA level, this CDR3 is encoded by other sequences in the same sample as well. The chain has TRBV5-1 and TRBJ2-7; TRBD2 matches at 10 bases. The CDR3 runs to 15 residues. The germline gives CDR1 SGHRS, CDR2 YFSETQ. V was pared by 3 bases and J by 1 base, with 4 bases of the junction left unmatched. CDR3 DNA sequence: TGCGCCAGCAGCTCCTTAGCGGGAGGATCCTACGAGCAGTACTTC. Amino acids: CASSSLAGGSYEQYF.

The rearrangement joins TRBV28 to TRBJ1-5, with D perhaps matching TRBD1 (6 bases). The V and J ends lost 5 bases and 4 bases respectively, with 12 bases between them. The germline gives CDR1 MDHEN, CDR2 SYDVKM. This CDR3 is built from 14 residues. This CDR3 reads CASSMGGGNQPQHF. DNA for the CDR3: TGTGCCAGCAGTATGGGAGGGGGTAATCAGCCCCAGCATTTT.

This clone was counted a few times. The CDR3 DNA reads TGTGCCAGCAGTAAGAGGGCAGGGTGGAATGAGCAGTTCTTC. Amino acids: CASSKRAGWNEQFF. This chain joins TRBV6-5 and TRBJ2-1; D is perhaps TRBD1 or TRBD2 (5 bases each). V lost 5 bases, J lost 7 bases, and 15 bases lay in between. Per germline, CDR1 MNHEY and CDR2 SVGAGI. This CDR3 spans 14 amino acids.

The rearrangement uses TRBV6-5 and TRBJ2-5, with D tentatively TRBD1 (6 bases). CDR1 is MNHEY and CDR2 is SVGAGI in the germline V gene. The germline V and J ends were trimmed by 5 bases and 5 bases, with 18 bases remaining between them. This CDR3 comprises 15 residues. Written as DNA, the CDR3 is TGTGCCAGCAGTCGGGGAGCGAGGGGGTTGGAGACCCAGTACTTC. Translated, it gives CASSRGARGLETQYF.

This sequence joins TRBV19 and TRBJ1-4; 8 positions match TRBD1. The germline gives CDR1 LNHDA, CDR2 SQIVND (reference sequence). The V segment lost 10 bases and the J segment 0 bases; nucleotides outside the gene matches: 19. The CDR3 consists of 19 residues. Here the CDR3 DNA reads TGTGCCATCCCTAAGGGGGGCAGGGGGCGAACCGCAACTAATGAAAAACTGTTTTTT. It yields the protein CAIPKGGRGRTATNEKLFF.

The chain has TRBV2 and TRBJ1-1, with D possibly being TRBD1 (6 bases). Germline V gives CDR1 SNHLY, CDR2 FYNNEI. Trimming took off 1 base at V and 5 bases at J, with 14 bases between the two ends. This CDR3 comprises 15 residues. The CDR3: CASSEGEGVGTEAFF. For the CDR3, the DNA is TGTGCCAGCAGTGAAGGGGAGGGGGTCGGTACTGAAGCTTTCTTT.

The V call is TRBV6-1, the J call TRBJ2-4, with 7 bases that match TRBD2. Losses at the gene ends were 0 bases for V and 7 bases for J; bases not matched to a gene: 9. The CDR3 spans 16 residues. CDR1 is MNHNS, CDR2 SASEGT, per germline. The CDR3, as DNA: TGTGCCAGCAGTGAAGCACCAGCGGGGCGATGGAACATTCAGTACTTC. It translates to CASSEAPAGRWNIQYF.

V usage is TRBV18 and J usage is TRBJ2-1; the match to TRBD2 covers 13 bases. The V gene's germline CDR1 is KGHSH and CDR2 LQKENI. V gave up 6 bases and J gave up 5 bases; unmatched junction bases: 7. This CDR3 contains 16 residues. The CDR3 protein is CASSPGLAGVDNEQFF. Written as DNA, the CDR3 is TGTGCCAGCTCTCCCGGACTAGCGGGAGTGGACAATGAGCAGTTCTTC.

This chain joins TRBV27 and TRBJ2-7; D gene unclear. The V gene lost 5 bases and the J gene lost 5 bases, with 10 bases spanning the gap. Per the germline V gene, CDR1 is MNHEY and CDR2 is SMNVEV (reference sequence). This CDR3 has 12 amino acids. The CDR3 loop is CASSSKGDEQYF. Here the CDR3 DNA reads TGTGCCAGCAGTAGTAAAGGAGACGAGCAGTACTTC.

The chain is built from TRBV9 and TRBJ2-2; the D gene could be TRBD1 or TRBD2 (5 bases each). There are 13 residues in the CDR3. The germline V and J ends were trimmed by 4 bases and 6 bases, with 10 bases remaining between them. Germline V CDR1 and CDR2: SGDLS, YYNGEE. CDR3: CASSLRGAGELFF. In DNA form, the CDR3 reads TGTGCCAGCAGCTTGAGGGGAGCCGGGGAGCTGTTTTTT.

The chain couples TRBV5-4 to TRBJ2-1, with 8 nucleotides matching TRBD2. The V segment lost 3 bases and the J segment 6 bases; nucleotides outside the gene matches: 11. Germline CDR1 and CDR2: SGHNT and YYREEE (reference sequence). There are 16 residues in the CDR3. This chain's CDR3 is CASSSLRGGEFNEQFF. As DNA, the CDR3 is TGTGCCAGCAGCTCCCTTCGGGGGGGCGAGTTCAATGAGCAGTTCTTC.

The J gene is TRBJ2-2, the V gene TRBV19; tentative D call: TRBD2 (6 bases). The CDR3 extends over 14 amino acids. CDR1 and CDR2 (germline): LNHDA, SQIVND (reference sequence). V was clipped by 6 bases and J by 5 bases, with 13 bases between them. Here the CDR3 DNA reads TGTGCCAGTAGCAATCGGGGGTTGACCGGGGAGCTGTTTTTT. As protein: CASSNRGLTGELFF. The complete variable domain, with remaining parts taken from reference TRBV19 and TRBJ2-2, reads DGGITQSPKYLFRKEGQNVTLSCEQNLNHDAMYWYRQDPGQGLRLIYYSQIVNDFQKGDIAEGYSVSREKKESFPLTVTSAQKNPTAFYLCASSNRGLTGELFFGEGSRLTVL.

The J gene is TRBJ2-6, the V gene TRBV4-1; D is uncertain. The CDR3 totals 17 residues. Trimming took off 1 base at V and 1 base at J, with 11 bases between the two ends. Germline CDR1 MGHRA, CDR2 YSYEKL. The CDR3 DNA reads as TGCGCCAGCAGCCAAGTGGGAAGTAAGTCTGGGGCCAACGTCCTGACTTTC. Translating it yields CASSQVGSKSGANVLTF.